This is a list of T cell receptor beta chains from one sample in a study of Ad26.COV2.S vaccination and SARS-CoV-2 variants. Produced via immunoSEQ multiplex PCR; TCRdb's table is partial and in-frame only. The table includes about 250,000 clones, more than 75% detected once. The sample in question was peripheral blood, obtained in a trial of Ad26.COV2.S vaccine versus placebo. These receptors originate from a person between 18 and 65 years old who received the Ad26.COV2.S COVID-19 vaccine or a placebo. The CDR3 runs from the conserved cysteine through the conserved F or W. The order of the fields is CDR3 length, J gene, V gene, CDR3 protein.

>15|TRBJ1-1|TRBV5-1
CASSLGHRVPTEAFF
>12|TRBJ2-7|TRBV2
CASSEDYDEQYF
>16|TRBJ1-5|TRBV18
CASSPPGREERQPQHF
>13|TRBJ2-1|TRBV27
CASTGGVEGEQFF
>15|TRBJ1-1|TRBV5-1
CASSKDRSMNTEAFF
>16|TRBJ2-1|TRBV5-1
CASSPWLGPSGIEQFF
>15|TRBJ2-3|TRBV7-7
CASSPGLGQSDTQYF
>16|TRBJ2-1|TRBV4-1
CASSQDFAGGDNEQFF
>16|TRBJ2-2|TRBV7-2
CASSSMAGGITGELFF
>10|TRBJ2-7|TRBV2
CASRSQEQYF
>17|TRBJ1-6|TRBV7-9
CASSLFGNLIYNSPLHF
>14|TRBJ2-3|TRBV4-1
CASSHGGATDTQYF
>13|TRBJ1-5|TRBV19
CASMDRDNQPQHF
>14|TRBJ1-6|TRBV19
CASSIGRGGSPLHF
>16|TRBJ2-1|TRBV10-3
CAISDLRGAFRNEQFF
>14|TRBJ1-1|TRBV7-9
CASSLPGRAAEAFF
>14|TRBJ2-5|TRBV7-9
CASISRRGQETQYF
>17|TRBJ1-6|TRBV10-2
CASWDRGILSYNSPLHF
>16|TRBJ2-7|TRBV19
CASSISQGGWSYEQYF
>14|TRBJ2-7|TRBV10-1
CASSPGTRGYEQYF
>18|TRBJ1-3|TRBV30
CAWSAPPGGTSAGNTIYF
>13|TRBJ1-2|TRBV6-5
CASRPGQGYGYTF
>15|TRBJ1-4|TRBV27
CASSSQVQSNEKLFF
>13|TRBJ2-1|TRBV3-1/TRBV3-2
CASSQRGGDEQFF
>13|TRBJ1-1|TRBV6-5
CASSGQTYTEAFF
>16|TRBJ1-1|TRBV6-5
CASSYGLQGGITEAFF
>14|TRBJ2-7|TRBV10-3
CAISDSRYHYEQYF
>15|TRBJ1-4|TRBV15
CATSRGLIPNEKLFF
>13|TRBJ1-4|TRBV24-1
CATTVKDNEKLFF
>13|TRBJ2-7|TRBV7-2
CASSWGLAYEQYF
>19|TRBJ2-1|TRBV9
CASSGTRRQGLFSYNEQFF
>13|TRBJ1-1|TRBV12-5
CASGEARTLEAFF
>13|TRBJ1-1|TRBV6-5
CASSYSRTAEAFF
>16|TRBJ2-7|TRBV29-1
CSVWGREDGGYYEQYF
>13|TRBJ1-5|TRBV19
CASTFQRGQPQHF
>17|TRBJ2-7|TRBV7-9
CASSSPNTGTGSAVQYF
>13|TRBJ2-7|TRBV19
CASIGSPSYEQYF
>15|TRBJ1-2|TRBV19
CASTGQGATNYGYTF
>16|TRBJ1-4|TRBV11-2
CASSLEVGPIGEKLFF
>15|TRBJ2-3|TRBV18
CASSPMGQGGDTQYF
>14|TRBJ2-1|TRBV6-5
CASSSAGGVGEQFF
>16|TRBJ1-4|TRBV7-2
CASSWDRGLSNEKLFF
>17|TRBJ2-7|TRBV27
CASSLSNSGTGAYEQYF
>14|TRBJ2-7|TRBV30
CAWSVGWVSYEQYF
>14|TRBJ1-3|TRBV11-2
CASSSGITGNTIYF
>14|TRBJ1-4|TRBV14
CASSYRDNNEKLFF
>11|TRBJ1-2|TRBV20-1
CSATGGVGYTF
>17|TRBJ2-7|TRBV6-6
CASSRVIRDRFSYEQYF
>17|TRBJ2-5|TRBV7-6
CASSPLTGARHRETQYF